These T cell receptor beta chains were read from a single sample in a study of blood T cell repertoires in COVID-19. Profiled with immunoSEQ multiplex PCR; TCRdb holds only in-frame clones, not every one. The sample contains approximately 150,000 clones, over 85% of which appear only once. Sequenced input: peripheral blood. The receptors derive from a human donor in a cohort sampled during active COVID-19. CDR3s include the opening cysteine and the closing phenylalanine or tryptophan. D genes are given only for firm matches. The listing skips clone size in some rows; elsewhere it reads once, few, many or a size class.

CARGAGAEQYF	TGTGCCCGCGGGGCGGGGGCCGAGCAGTACTTC	.	TRBJ2-7	11	.	TRBV30
CASSTCLVPNYEQYF	TGTGCCAGCAGCACATGCTTGGTACCGAACTACGAGCAGTACTTC	.	TRBJ2-7	15	.	TRBV7-7
CASSQEPSGTYNEQFF	TGTGCCAGCAGCCAAGAACCTAGCGGGACCTACAATGAGCAGTTCTTC	TRBD2	TRBJ2-1	16	once	TRBV4-2
CASSLMGGKAFF	TGTGCCAGCAGCTTAATGGGGGGAAAAGCTTTCTTT	.	TRBJ1-1	12	.	TRBV7-3
CASSGLLDSPRAEAFF	TGTGCCAGCAGTGGGCTCCTGGACAGCCCTCGGGCTGAAGCTTTCTTT	.	TRBJ1-1	16	.	TRBV2
CASSQAGETYEQYF	TGCGCCAGCAGCCAAGCGGGGGAAACCTACGAGCAGTACTTC	.	TRBJ2-7	14	.	TRBV4-1
CASKRTGSGYGYTF	TGTGCCAGTAAGCGGACAGGGTCGGGCTATGGCTACACCTTC	TRBD1	TRBJ1-2	14	once	TRBV19
CASSSTGTSPLHF	TGTGCCAGCAGTTCGACAGGGACTTCACCCCTCCACTTT	TRBD1	TRBJ1-6	13	once	TRBV12-3/TRBV12-4
CASRDRTGFTDTQYF	TGTGCCAGCAGAGACCGGACAGGATTCACAGATACGCAGTATTTT	TRBD1	TRBJ2-3	15	.	TRBV5-4
CASSPESYTGELFF	TGTGCCAGCAGCCCCGAGAGCTACACCGGGGAGCTGTTTTTT	.	TRBJ2-2	14	.	TRBV3-1/TRBV3-2
CASSRGGDFFVGEAFF	TGCGCCAGTAGCCGCGGGGGGGACTTCTTCGTTGGTGAAGCTTTCTTT	.	TRBJ1-1	16	once	TRBV4-3
CASSHTGTNTEAFF	TGTGCCAGCAGCCATACAGGGACGAACACTGAAGCTTTCTTT	.	TRBJ1-1	14	.	TRBV13
CAWRQGPYEQYF	TGTGCCTGGCGACAGGGACCCTACGAGCAGTACTTC	TRBD1	TRBJ2-7	12	few	TRBV30
CASSMLTGKNEKLFF	TGTGCCAGTAGTATGCTAACAGGGAAAAATGAAAAACTGTTTTTT	.	TRBJ1-4	15	.	TRBV19
CASSFGTGGQPQHF	TGTGCCAGCAGCTTTGGTACAGGGGGTCAGCCCCAGCATTTT	TRBD1	TRBJ1-5	14	.	TRBV7-2
CASSQDWRRGPGTEAFF	TGCGCCAGCAGCCAAGATTGGCGAAGGGGGCCCGGGACTGAAGCTTTCTTT	TRBD1	TRBJ1-1	17	few	TRBV4-1
CASSGGIGQGKETQYF	TGTGCCAGCAGCGGGGGCATCGGACAGGGCAAAGAGACCCAGTACTTC	TRBD1	TRBJ2-5	16	.	TRBV5-4
CASKRLNTDTQYF	TGTGCCAGCAAAAGACTAAACACAGATACGCAGTATTTT	.	TRBJ2-3	13	.	TRBV2
CASGAGTGANVLTF	TGTGCTAGTGGAGCAGGGACTGGGGCCAACGTCCTGACTTTC	.	TRBJ2-6	14	.	TRBV12-5
CARAEVEGTDTQYF	TGTGCCCGGGCTGAGGTGGAGGGCACAGATACGCAGTATTTT	.	TRBJ2-3	14	once	TRBV7-9
CASAGAGGELFF	TGTGCCAGCGCGGGGGCGGGGGGGGAGCTGTTTTTT	.	TRBJ2-2	12	.	TRBV7-9
CASSSPSGSTGELFF	TGTGCCAGCAGCTCGCCTAGCGGGAGCACCGGGGAGCTGTTTTTT	TRBD2	TRBJ2-2	15	.	TRBV7-6
CASSSGTGSYEQYF	TGTGCCAGCAGCTCCGGGACTGGCTCCTACGAGCAGTACTTC	.	TRBJ2-7	14	.	TRBV5-4
CASSLADRVGYEQYF	TGCGCCAGCAGCTTGGCCGACAGGGTGGGGTACGAGCAGTACTTC	TRBD1	TRBJ2-7	15	.	TRBV5-1
CASSQDHGQPQHF	TGCGCCAGCAGCCAAGATCACGGTCAGCCCCAGCATTTT	.	TRBJ1-5	13	once	TRBV4-1
CASRSGQTNTEAFF	TGTGCCAGCAGATCCGGACAGACGAACACTGAAGCTTTCTTT	.	TRBJ1-1	14	.	TRBV5-4
CASSPQADGYDYGYTF	TGCGCCAGCAGCCCCCAGGCAGACGGCTATGACTATGGCTACACCTTC	.	TRBJ1-2	16	.	TRBV5-1
CASSLGTGGPHIDTQYF	TGCGCCAGCAGCTTGGGAACGGGGGGGCCTCATATCGATACGCAGTATTTT	TRBD2	TRBJ2-3	17	.	TRBV5-1
CASSEGWTGNTEAFF	TGTGCCAGCAGTGAAGGTTGGACAGGGAACACTGAAGCTTTCTTT	TRBD1	TRBJ1-1	15	.	TRBV2
CASSETGNYNEQFF	TGTGCCAGCAGTGAAACAGGGAACTACAATGAGCAGTTCTTC	.	TRBJ2-1	14	.	TRBV6-4
CASSGLTGTSGGGWTQYF	TGTGCCAGTAGTGGATTAACCGGGACTAGCGGCGGCGGATGGACGCAGTATTTT	TRBD2	TRBJ2-3	18	.	TRBV19
CASSQVFVNTEAFF	TGCGCCAGCAGCCAAGTATTTGTGAACACTGAAGCTTTCTTT	.	TRBJ1-1	14	.	TRBV4-1
CASSVAGGETQYF	TGTGCCAGCAGCGTGGCGGGCGGAGAGACCCAGTACTTC	.	TRBJ2-5	13	.	TRBV9
CAWSGGRSNSPLHF	TGTGCCTGGAGTGGGGGCAGGTCAAATTCACCCCTCCACTTT	.	TRBJ1-6	14	.	TRBV30
CASSLPQKDRRSYNEQFF	TGTGCCAGCAGCTTACCCCAGAAGGACAGACGCTCCTACAATGAGCAGTTCTTC	.	TRBJ2-1	18	.	TRBV7-8
CASRHYRDQPQHF	TGTGCCAGCAGGCATTACAGGGATCAGCCCCAGCATTTT	.	TRBJ1-5	13	.	TRBV6-6
CASSRRPLAGGRVDTQYF	TGTGCCAGCAGCCGCCGCCCACTAGCGGGGGGAAGGGTGGATACGCAGTATTTT	TRBD2	TRBJ2-3	18	.	TRBV5-4
CASSPETGGYEELFF	TGTGCCAGCAGCCCTGAAACAGGGGGCTACGAGGAGCTGTTTTTT	TRBD1	TRBJ2-2	15	.	TRBV9
CASSRDRGNEKLFF	TGTGCCAGCAGCCGGGACAGGGGTAATGAAAAACTGTTTTTT	TRBD1	TRBJ1-4	14	.	TRBV4-2
CASVSFEGYNEQFF	TGTGCTAGTGTTTCCTTCGAGGGCTACAATGAGCAGTTCTTC	.	TRBJ2-1	14	.	TRBV12-5
CASSPTGGSGTEAFF	TGTGCCAGCAGCCCCACAGGGGGCTCGGGCACTGAAGCTTTCTTT	TRBD1	TRBJ1-1	15	.	TRBV7-3
CASTGVGRETQYF	TGCGCCAGCACGGGGGTAGGTCGGGAGACCCAGTACTTC	.	TRBJ2-5	13	.	TRBV5-1
CASSPMTSTRTDTQYF	TGTGCCAGCAGCCCGATGACTAGTACGCGCACAGATACGCAGTATTTT	.	TRBJ2-3	16	.	TRBV9
CASSQAGWNAEAFF	TGTGCCAGCAGTCAAGCAGGGTGGAATGCTGAAGCTTTCTTT	.	TRBJ1-1	14	.	TRBV3-1/TRBV3-2
CASKISTGGETQYF	TGTGCCAGCAAGATCTCGACAGGGGGAGAGACCCAGTACTTC	TRBD1	TRBJ2-5	14	once	TRBV6-6
CASSLTSGGAAYNEQFF	TGTGCCAGCAGCCTAACTAGCGGGGGGGCCGCCTACAATGAGCAGTTCTTC	TRBD2	TRBJ2-1	17	.	TRBV3-1/TRBV3-2
CASSLAFRGQPYNEQFF	TGTGCCAGCAGCTTGGCGTTTCGGGGACAGCCCTACAATGAGCAGTTCTTC	TRBD1	TRBJ2-1	17	.	TRBV5-8
CASSPGTDQPQHF	TGCGCCAGCAGCCCAGGGACAGATCAGCCCCAGCATTTT	TRBD1	TRBJ1-5	13	.	TRBV5-1
CASSWTGVGYEQYF	TGCGCCAGCAGCTGGACAGGGGTTGGCTACGAGCAGTACTTC	TRBD1	TRBJ2-7	14	once	TRBV5-1
CAISESADGTSTDTQYF	TGTGCCATCAGTGAGTCCGCGGATGGTACTAGCACAGATACGCAGTATTTT	.	TRBJ2-3	17	.	TRBV10-3
CASSQGQGSKAFF	TGTGCCAGCAGCCAGGGACAGGGGAGTAAAGCTTTCTTT	TRBD1	TRBJ1-1	13	.	TRBV7-6
CASSLGTGDYGYTF	TGTGCCAGCAGCTTAGGGACAGGGGACTATGGCTACACCTTC	TRBD1	TRBJ1-2	14	.	TRBV7-6
CASSLQGARGYTF	TGTGCCAGTAGTTTGCAGGGGGCTCGTGGCTACACCTTC	TRBD1	TRBJ1-2	13	once	TRBV19
CASSEEQGNYGYTF	TGCGCCAGCAGCGAGGAACAGGGTAACTATGGCTACACCTTC	.	TRBJ1-2	14	once	TRBV10-2